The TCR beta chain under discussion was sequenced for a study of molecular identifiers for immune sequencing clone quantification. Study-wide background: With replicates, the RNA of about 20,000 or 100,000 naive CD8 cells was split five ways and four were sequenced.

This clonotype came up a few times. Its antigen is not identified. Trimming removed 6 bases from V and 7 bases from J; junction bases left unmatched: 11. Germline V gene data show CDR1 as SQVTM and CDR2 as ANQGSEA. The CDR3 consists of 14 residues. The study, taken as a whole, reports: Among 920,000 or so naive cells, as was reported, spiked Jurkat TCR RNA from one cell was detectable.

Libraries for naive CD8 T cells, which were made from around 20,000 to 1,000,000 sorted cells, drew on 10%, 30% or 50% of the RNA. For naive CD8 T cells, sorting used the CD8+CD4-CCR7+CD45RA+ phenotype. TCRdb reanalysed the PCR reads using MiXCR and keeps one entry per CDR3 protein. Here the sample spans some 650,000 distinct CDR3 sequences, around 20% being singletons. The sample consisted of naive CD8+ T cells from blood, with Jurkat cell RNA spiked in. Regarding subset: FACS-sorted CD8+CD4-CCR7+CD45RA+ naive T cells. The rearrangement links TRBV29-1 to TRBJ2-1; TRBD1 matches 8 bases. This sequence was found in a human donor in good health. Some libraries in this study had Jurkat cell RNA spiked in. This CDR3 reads CSVPEQGVRNEQFF. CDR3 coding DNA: TGCAGCGTCCCCGAACAGGGGGTTAGGAATGAGCAGTTCTTC.